This TCR beta chain originates from a study of response to subunit inactivated influenza vaccine. Notes on the study in general: Each seasonal flu vaccination may recruit only limited new T cells, authors suggested.

CDR3 length equals 13 residues. V dropped 3 bases and J dropped 3; count of bases not matched to a gene: 2. In germline, CDR1 is SQVTM, CDR2 ANQGSEA. TCRdb ran MiXCR on the RT-PCR reads and lists one entry per CDR3 protein. The sample lists 700,000 to 800,000 distinct CDR3 sequences; 18% were seen once. This clonotype was detected ten times or more. The antigen is not known. Specimen: PBMCs from blood, collected around 5 days after vaccination. The clonotype originates from a man aged 45 to 65 who received an inactivated influenza vaccine. The gene calls are TRBV29-1 and TRBJ2-1; 7 bases are a match to TRBD2. In nucleotides, the CDR3 is TGCAGCGTTGATTCTAGCGGCTACAATGAGCAGTTCTTC. Its translation is CSVDSSGYNEQFF.